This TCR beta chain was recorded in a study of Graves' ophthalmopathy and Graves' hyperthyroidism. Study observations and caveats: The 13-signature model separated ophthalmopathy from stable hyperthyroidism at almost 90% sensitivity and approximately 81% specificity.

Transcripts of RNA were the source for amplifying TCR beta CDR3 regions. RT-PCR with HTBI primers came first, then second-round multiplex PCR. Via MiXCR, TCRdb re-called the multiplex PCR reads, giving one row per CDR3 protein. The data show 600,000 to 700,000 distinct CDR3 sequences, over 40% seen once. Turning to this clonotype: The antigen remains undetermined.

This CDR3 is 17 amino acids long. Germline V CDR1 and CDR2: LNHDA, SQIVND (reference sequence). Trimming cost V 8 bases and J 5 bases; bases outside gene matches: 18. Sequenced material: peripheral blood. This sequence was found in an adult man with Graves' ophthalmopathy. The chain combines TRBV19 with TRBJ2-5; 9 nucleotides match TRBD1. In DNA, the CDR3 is TGTGCCAGTTGGGACAGGGCTGCACCCCTCGACCTGGAGACCCAGTACTTC. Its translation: CASWDRAAPLDLETQYF.